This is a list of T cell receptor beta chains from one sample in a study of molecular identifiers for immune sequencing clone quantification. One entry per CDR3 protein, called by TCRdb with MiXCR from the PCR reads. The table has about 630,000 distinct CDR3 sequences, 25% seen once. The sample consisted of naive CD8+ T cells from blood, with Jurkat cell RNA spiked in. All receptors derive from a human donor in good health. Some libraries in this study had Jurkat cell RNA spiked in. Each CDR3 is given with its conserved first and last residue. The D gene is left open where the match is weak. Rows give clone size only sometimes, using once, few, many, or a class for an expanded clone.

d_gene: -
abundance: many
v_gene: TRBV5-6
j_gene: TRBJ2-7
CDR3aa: CASSPTVPYEQYF
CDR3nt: TGTGCCAGCAGCCCGACGGTACCCTACGAGCAGTACTTC

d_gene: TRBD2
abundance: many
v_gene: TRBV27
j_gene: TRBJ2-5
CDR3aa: CASRPGLAIETQYF
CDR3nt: TGTGCCAGCAGGCCGGGACTAGCGATAGAGACCCAGTACTTC

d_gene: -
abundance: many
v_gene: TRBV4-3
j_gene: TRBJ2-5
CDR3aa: CASSQDRAAQETQYF
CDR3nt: TGCGCCAGCAGCCAAGATCGGGCAGCCCAAGAGACCCAGTACTTC

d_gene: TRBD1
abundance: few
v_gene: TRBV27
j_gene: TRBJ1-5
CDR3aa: CASSPAQGQTVEQPQHF
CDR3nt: TGTGCCAGCAGCCCCGCCCAGGGACAGACCGTAGAGCAGCCCCAGCATTTT

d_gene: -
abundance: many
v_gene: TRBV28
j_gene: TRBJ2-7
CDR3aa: CASSLREDRAYEQYF
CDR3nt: TGTGCCAGCAGTTTGAGAGAAGATCGGGCCTACGAGCAGTACTTC

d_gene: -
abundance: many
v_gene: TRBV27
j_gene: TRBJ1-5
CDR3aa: CASSSGREQPQHF
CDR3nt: TGTGCCAGCAGTTCAGGACGTGAACAGCCCCAGCATTTT

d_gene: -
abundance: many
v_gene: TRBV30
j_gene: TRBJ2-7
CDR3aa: CAWSVPLTEQYF
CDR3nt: TGTGCCTGGAGTGTTCCCTTGACCGAGCAGTACTTC

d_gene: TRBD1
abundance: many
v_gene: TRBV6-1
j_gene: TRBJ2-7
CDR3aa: CASSKRGQGLYEQYF
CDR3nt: TGTGCCAGCAGTAAGCGGGGACAGGGATTGTACGAGCAGTACTTC

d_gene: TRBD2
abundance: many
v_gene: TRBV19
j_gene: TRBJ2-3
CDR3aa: CASSIGLAGADTQYF
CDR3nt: TGTGCCAGTAGTATAGGTCTAGCGGGGGCAGATACGCAGTATTTT

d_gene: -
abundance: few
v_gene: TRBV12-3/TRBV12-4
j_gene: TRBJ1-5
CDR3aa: CASSITRDIAFNQPQHF
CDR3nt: TGTGCCAGCAGTATCACCCGGGACATCGCTTTCAATCAGCCCCAGCATTTT

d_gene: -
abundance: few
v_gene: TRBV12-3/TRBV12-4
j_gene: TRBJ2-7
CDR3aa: CASSLAPRNYEQYF
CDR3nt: TGTGCCAGCAGTTTAGCCCCCAGGAACTACGAGCAGTACTTC

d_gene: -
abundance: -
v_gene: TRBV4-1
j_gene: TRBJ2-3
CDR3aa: CAPAATGPQYF
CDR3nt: TGCGCCCCCGCGGCAACGGGTCCGCAGTATTTT

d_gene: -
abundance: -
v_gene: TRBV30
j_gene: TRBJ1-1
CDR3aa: CAWGDQNTEAFF
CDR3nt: TGTGCCTGGGGGGACCAGAACACTGAAGCTTTCTTT

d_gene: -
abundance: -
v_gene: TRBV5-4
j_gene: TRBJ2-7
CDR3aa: CASSSMCYEQYF
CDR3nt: TGTGCCAGCAGCTCCATGTGCTACGAGCAGTACTTC

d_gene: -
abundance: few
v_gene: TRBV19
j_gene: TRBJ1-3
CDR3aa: CASSFFLLEGRPRNTIYF
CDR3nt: TGTGCCAGTAGCTTCTTTTTGCTAGAAGGGCGACCTCGAAACACCATATATTTT

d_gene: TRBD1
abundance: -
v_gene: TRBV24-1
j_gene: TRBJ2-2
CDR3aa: CATMGQLNTGELFF
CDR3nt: TGTGCCACTATGGGACAGCTGAACACCGGGGAGCTGTTTTTT

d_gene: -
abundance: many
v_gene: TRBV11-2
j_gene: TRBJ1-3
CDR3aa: CASSLDPFRTDGNTIYF
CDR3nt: TGTGCCAGCAGCTTAGACCCATTCCGGACAGATGGAAACACCATATATTTT

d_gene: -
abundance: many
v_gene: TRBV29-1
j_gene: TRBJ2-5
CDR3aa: CSVGVAGQPQETQYF
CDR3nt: TGCAGCGTTGGGGTAGCGGGACAGCCCCAAGAGACCCAGTACTTC

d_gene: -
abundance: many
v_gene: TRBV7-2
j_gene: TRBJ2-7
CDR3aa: CASSSRNSGTNYEQYF
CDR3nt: TGTGCCAGCAGCTCACGCAACTCCGGGACAAACTACGAGCAGTACTTC

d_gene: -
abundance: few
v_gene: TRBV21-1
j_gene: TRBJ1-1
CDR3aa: CASRPSRGHLNTEAFF
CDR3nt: TGTGCCAGCAGACCTTCAAGGGGACACTTGAACACTGAAGCTTTCTTT

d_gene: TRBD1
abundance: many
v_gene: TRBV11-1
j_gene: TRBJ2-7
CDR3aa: CASSPGQGAIEQYF
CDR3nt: TGTGCCAGCAGCCCGGGACAGGGGGCAATCGAGCAGTACTTC

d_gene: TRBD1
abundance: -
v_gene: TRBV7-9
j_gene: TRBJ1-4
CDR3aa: CASSLMPGQGDEKLFF
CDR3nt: TGTGCCAGCAGCTTAATGCCTGGGCAGGGGGATGAAAAACTGTTTTTT

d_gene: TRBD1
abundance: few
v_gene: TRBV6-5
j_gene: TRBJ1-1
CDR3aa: CASSYKRTGKAPEAFF
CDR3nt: TGTGCCAGCAGTTACAAAAGGACAGGGAAAGCCCCTGAAGCTTTCTTT

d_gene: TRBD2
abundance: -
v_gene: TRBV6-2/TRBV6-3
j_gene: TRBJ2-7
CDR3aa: CASSSRAGAFGEQYF
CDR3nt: TGTGCCAGCAGTTCCCGAGCGGGAGCTTTTGGAGAGCAGTACTTC

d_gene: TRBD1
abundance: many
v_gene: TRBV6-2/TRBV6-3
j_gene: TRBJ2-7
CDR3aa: CASREGQLMSEQYF
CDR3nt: TGTGCCAGCAGAGAGGGACAGCTGATGAGCGAGCAGTACTTC

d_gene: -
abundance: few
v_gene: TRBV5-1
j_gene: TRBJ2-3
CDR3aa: CASSSDEGPEQDTQYF
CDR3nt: TGCGCCAGCAGTTCGGACGAGGGGCCCGAACAGGATACGCAGTATTTT

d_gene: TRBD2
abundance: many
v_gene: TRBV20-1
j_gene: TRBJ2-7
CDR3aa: CSASAQGETSGTYEQYF
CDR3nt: TGCAGTGCTAGTGCTCAGGGGGAAACTAGCGGGACCTACGAGCAGTACTTC

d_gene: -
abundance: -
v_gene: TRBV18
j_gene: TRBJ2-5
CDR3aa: CASSQTEYQEPQYF
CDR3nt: TGTGCCAGCTCACAAACAGAGTACCAAGAGCCCCAGTACTTC

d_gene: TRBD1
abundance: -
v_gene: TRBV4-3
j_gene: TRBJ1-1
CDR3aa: CASGLGTGVSEAFF
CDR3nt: TGCGCCAGCGGCCTAGGGACAGGCGTATCTGAAGCTTTCTTT

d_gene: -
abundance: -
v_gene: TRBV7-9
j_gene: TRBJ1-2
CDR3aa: CASSLAVGYGYTF
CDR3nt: TGTGCCAGCAGCTTAGCCGTCGGCTATGGCTACACCTTC

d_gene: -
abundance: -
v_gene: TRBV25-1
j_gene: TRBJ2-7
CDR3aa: CATQGRASYEQYF
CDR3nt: TGTGCCACTCAGGGTAGGGCATCCTACGAGCAGTACTTC

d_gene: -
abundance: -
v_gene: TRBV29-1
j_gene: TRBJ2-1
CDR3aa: CSVDSYNEQFF
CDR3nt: TGCAGCGTTGACTCCTACAATGAGCAGTTCTTC

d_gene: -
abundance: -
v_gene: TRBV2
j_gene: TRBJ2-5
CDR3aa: CASSETASQETQYF
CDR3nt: TGTGCCAGCAGTGAAACGGCGTCTCAAGAGACCCAGTACTTC

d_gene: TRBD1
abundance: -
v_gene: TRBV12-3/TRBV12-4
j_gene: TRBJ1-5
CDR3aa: CASSFGGTGQPQHF
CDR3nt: TGTGCCAGCAGTTTCGGGGGGACAGGTCAGCCCCAGCATTTT

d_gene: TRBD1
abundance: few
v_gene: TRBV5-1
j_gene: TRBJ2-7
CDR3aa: CASSPLAGTGVVYEQYF
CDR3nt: TGCGCCAGCAGCCCCCTAGCCGGGACAGGGGTGGTGTACGAGCAGTACTTC

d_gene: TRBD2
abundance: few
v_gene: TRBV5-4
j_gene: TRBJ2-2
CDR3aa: CASSFHGVGGHTGELFF
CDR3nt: TGTGCCAGCAGCTTCCACGGGGTGGGAGGGCACACCGGGGAGCTGTTTTTT

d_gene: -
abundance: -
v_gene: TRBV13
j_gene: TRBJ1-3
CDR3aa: CASSFRDSGNTIYF
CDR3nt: TGTGCCAGCAGCTTCAGGGACTCTGGAAACACCATATATTTT

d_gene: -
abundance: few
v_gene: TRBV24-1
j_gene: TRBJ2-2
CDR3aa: CATSDYNLEGTGELFF
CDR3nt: TGTGCCACCAGTGATTACAACCTGGAGGGGACCGGGGAGCTGTTTTTT

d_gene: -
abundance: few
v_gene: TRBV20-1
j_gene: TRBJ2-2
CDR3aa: CSARDIMGTGELFF
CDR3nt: TGCAGTGCTAGAGATATCATGGGGACCGGGGAGCTGTTTTTT

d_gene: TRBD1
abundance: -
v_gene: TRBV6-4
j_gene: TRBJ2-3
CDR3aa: CAGSDQYTGDGTDTQYF
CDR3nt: TGTGCCGGCAGTGACCAGTACACAGGGGATGGCACAGATACGCAGTATTTT

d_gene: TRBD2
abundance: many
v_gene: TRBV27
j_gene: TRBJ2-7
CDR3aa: CASSSLAGGPDEQYF
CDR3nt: TGTGCCAGCAGTTCCCTAGCGGGAGGGCCCGACGAGCAGTACTTC

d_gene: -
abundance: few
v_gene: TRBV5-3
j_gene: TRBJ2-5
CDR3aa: CARSLVRQETQYF
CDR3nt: TGTGCCAGAAGCTTGGTACGCCAAGAGACCCAGTACTTC

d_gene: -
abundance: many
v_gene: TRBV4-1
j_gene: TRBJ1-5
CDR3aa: CASSQALNQPQHF
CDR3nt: TGCGCCAGCAGCCAAGCCCTCAATCAGCCCCAGCATTTT

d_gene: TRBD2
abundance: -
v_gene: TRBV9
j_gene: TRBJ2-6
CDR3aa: CASSVGASGSAGANVLTF
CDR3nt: TGTGCCAGCAGCGTAGGTGCTAGCGGGAGCGCTGGGGCCAACGTCCTGACTTTC

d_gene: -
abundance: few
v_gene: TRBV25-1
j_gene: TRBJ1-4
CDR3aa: CASSDPRSTNEKLFF
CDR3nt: TGTGCCAGCAGTGACCCGAGATCAACTAATGAAAAACTGTTTTTT

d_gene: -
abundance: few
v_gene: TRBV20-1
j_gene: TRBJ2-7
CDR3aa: CSARDVPLGSRNEQYF
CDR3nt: TGCAGTGCTAGAGATGTCCCGTTGGGCAGTCGGAACGAGCAGTACTTC

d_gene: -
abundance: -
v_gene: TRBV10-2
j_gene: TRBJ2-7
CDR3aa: CASSESEWRYEQYF
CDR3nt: TGCGCCAGCAGTGAGTCTGAATGGCGGTACGAGCAGTACTTC

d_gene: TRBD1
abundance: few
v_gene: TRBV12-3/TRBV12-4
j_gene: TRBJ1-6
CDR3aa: CASSLAVRGFDSPLHF
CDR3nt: TGTGCCAGCAGTTTAGCAGTCAGGGGGTTTGATTCACCCCTCCACTTT

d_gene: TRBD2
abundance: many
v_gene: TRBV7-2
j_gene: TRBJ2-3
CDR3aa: CASSSTSGLGDTQYF
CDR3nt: TGTGCCAGCAGCTCGACTAGCGGACTTGGGGATACGCAGTATTTT

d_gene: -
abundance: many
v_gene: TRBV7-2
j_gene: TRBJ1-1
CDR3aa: CASSFFGLNTEAFF
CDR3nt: TGTGCCAGCAGCTTTTTCGGACTGAACACTGAAGCTTTCTTT

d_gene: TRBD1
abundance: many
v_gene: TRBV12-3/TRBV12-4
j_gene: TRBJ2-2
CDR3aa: CASSRPGQVYGELFF
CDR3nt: TGTGCCAGCAGTCGTCCGGGACAGGTTTACGGGGAGCTGTTTTTT

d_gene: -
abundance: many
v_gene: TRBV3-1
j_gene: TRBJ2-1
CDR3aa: CASSQGMGYNEQFF
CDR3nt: TGTGCCAGCAGCCAAGGGATGGGGTACAATGAGCAGTTCTTC

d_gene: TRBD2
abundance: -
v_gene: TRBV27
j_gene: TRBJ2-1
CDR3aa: CASNLLAGGPDEQFF
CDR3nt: TGTGCCAGCAACCTCCTAGCGGGAGGGCCGGATGAGCAGTTCTTC

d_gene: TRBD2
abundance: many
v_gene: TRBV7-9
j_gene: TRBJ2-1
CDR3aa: CASSQTTSGSSYNEQFF
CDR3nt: TGTGCCAGCAGCCAAACCACTAGCGGGAGCTCCTACAATGAGCAGTTCTTC

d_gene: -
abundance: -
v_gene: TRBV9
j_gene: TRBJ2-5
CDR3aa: CASSVVGAAQETQYF
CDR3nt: TGTGCCAGCAGCGTAGTGGGCGCGGCTCAAGAGACCCAGTACTTC